This is a list of T cell receptor beta chains from one sample in a study of preoperative IRX-2 immunotherapy in early breast cancer. The table came from immunoSEQ multiplex PCR; TCRdb's copy has only in-frame clones and leaves some out. In the table there are under 35,000 clones, 65% to 85% of which are singletons. The specimen was obtained from a patient treated with IRX-2 immunotherapy. Every receptor here comes from a human donor with breast cancer. The CDR3 runs from the conserved cysteine through the conserved F or W. Each record gives: V gene, J gene, clone size, D gene, CDR3 DNA, CDR3 protein. A D gene is named only where the DNA matches it firmly. Only some rows state a clone size, as once, few, many or a class for expanded clones.

v_call: TRBV11-1
j_call: TRBJ2-2
clone_size: NA
d_call: NA
cdr3_nt: TGTGCCAGCAGCTTCTGGGCCAACACCGGGGAGCTGTTTTTT
cdr3_aa: CASSFWANTGELFF

v_call: TRBV6-8
j_call: TRBJ2-1
clone_size: NA
d_call: NA
cdr3_nt: TGTGCCAGCAGTCGAGGGACCTGGGCTGACAATGAGCAGTTCTTC
cdr3_aa: CASSRGTWADNEQFF

v_call: TRBV6-8
j_call: TRBJ1-4
clone_size: NA
d_call: NA
cdr3_nt: TGTGCCAGCATCTACGGGGGCGCAACTAATGAAAAACTGTTTTTT
cdr3_aa: CASIYGGATNEKLFF

v_call: TRBV11-3
j_call: TRBJ2-7
clone_size: few
d_call: TRBD2
cdr3_nt: TGTGCCAGCAGCTTGACTAGCGGGACGGACTACGAGCAGTACTTC
cdr3_aa: CASSLTSGTDYEQYF

v_call: TRBV6-7
j_call: TRBJ1-5
clone_size: NA
d_call: NA
cdr3_nt: TGTGCCAGCAGCCAAACTCCCTCCGTTGGGGACCAGCCCCAGCATTTT
cdr3_aa: CASSQTPSVGDQPQHF

v_call: TRBV6-8
j_call: TRBJ2-7
clone_size: NA
d_call: NA
cdr3_nt: TGTGCCAGCAGTTTACCGGGCCTCGAGCAGTACTTC
cdr3_aa: CASSLPGLEQYF

v_call: TRBV7-1
j_call: TRBJ2-3
clone_size: NA
d_call: NA
cdr3_nt: TGTGCCAGCAGCTTATACGGCTCCTCGGATACGCAGTATTTT
cdr3_aa: CASSLYGSSDTQYF

v_call: TRBV11-3
j_call: TRBJ2-1
clone_size: NA
d_call: NA
cdr3_nt: TGTGCCAGCAGCCTCGGTGGTATCTACAATGAGCAGTTCTTC
cdr3_aa: CASSLGGIYNEQFF

v_call: TRBV11-3
j_call: TRBJ1-5
clone_size: NA
d_call: NA
cdr3_nt: TGTGCCAGCAGCCGACCCGGGACACGGTCGCTACGGAATCAGCCCCAGCATTTT
cdr3_aa: CASSRPGTRSLRNQPQHF

v_call: TRBV5-1
j_call: TRBJ1-4
clone_size: NA
d_call: NA
cdr3_nt: TGCGCCAGCAGCTTGGCCTTCGGGCCTAATGAAAAACTGTTTTTT
cdr3_aa: CASSLAFGPNEKLFF

v_call: TRBV18
j_call: TRBJ2-4
clone_size: few
d_call: NA
cdr3_nt: TGTGCCAGCTCGGCGACAGGCAAAAACATTCAGTACTTC
cdr3_aa: CASSATGKNIQYF

v_call: TRBV7-1
j_call: TRBJ2-7
clone_size: NA
d_call: NA
cdr3_nt: TGTGCCAGCAGCCTAATGGGGTCCAACTACGAGCAGTACTTC
cdr3_aa: CASSLMGSNYEQYF

v_call: TRBV6-8
j_call: TRBJ1-5
clone_size: NA
d_call: TRBD1
cdr3_nt: TGTGTCCCACAGGGGGGAAAAAATCAGCCCCAGCATTTT
cdr3_aa: CVPQGGKNQPQHF

v_call: TRBV5-1
j_call: TRBJ2-7
clone_size: NA
d_call: TRBD2
cdr3_nt: TGCGCCAGCGGGGAACCGGGACTAGCGTCCAACGAGCAGTACTTC
cdr3_aa: CASGEPGLASNEQYF

v_call: TRBV23-1
j_call: TRBJ2-2
clone_size: NA
d_call: NA
cdr3_nt: TGCGCCAGCAGCTTACCAATACGCAGGGAGCTGTTTTTT
cdr3_aa: CASSLPIRRELFF

v_call: TRBV28
j_call: TRBJ2-1
clone_size: NA
d_call: TRBD1
cdr3_nt: TGTGCCAGCAGGGAGACAGGGGGGTACAATGAGCAGTTCTTC
cdr3_aa: CASRETGGYNEQFF

v_call: TRBV11-3
j_call: TRBJ2-2
clone_size: few
d_call: NA
cdr3_nt: TGTGCCAGCAGCTTGGGAGCGGACCCGAACACCGGGGAGCTGTTTTTT
cdr3_aa: CASSLGADPNTGELFF

v_call: TRBV18
j_call: TRBJ2-3
clone_size: NA
d_call: TRBD2
cdr3_nt: TGTGCCAGCTCACCGGGACTAGCGGGAGCGGATACGCAGTATTTT
cdr3_aa: CASSPGLAGADTQYF

v_call: TRBV6-8
j_call: TRBJ1-6
clone_size: NA
d_call: NA
cdr3_nt: TGTGCCAGCAAGACAGAGTCCTTCTATAATTCACCCCTCCACTTT
cdr3_aa: CASKTESFYNSPLHF

v_call: TRBV6-8
j_call: TRBJ1-6
clone_size: NA
d_call: NA
cdr3_nt: TGTGCCATCAGTGCAGAATTCAGTTCACCCCTCCACTTT
cdr3_aa: CAISAEFSSPLHF

v_call: TRBV6-8
j_call: TRBJ2-5
clone_size: once
d_call: NA
cdr3_nt: TGTGCCAGCAGTTACTCGACATTCGGTCTGGAGACCCAGTACTTC
cdr3_aa: CASSYSTFGLETQYF

v_call: TRBV19
j_call: TRBJ2-7
clone_size: NA
d_call: TRBD2
cdr3_nt: TGTGCCAGTAGTATCGACGGCAGCAGCGGGGCCCACGAGCAGTACTTC
cdr3_aa: CASSIDGSSGAHEQYF

v_call: TRBV28
j_call: TRBJ1-3
clone_size: NA
d_call: NA
cdr3_nt: TGTGCCAGCAGTTGGTCGAGCCCCTCTGGAAACACCATATATTTT
cdr3_aa: CASSWSSPSGNTIYF

v_call: TRBV18
j_call: TRBJ2-7
clone_size: NA
d_call: NA
cdr3_nt: TGTGCCAGCTCACCACTACAGGGACCCCTCGAATACGAGCAGTACTTC
cdr3_aa: CASSPLQGPLEYEQYF

v_call: TRBV6-8
j_call: TRBJ1-2
clone_size: NA
d_call: TRBD1
cdr3_nt: TGTGCCAGCAGACGGGACAGAAACTATGGCTACACCTTC
cdr3_aa: CASRRDRNYGYTF

v_call: TRBV6-8
j_call: TRBJ1-1
clone_size: NA
d_call: NA
cdr3_nt: TGTGCCAGCAGTTACGGGCATACGGTGGGGAACACTGAAGCTTTCTTT
cdr3_aa: CASSYGHTVGNTEAFF

v_call: TRBV12-1
j_call: TRBJ2-7
clone_size: few
d_call: NA
cdr3_nt: TGTGCCAGCAGCCCACGCGGGGGGCAGGGATCCGGGCAGTACTTC
cdr3_aa: CASSPRGGQGSGQYF

v_call: TRBV7-2
j_call: TRBJ2-4
clone_size: NA
d_call: NA
cdr3_nt: TGTGCCAGCAGCTTACCAGGACTAAACATTCAGTACTTC
cdr3_aa: CASSLPGLNIQYF

v_call: TRBV28
j_call: TRBJ1-4
clone_size: NA
d_call: NA
cdr3_nt: TGTGCCAGCAGCCCCCATGGAGGGGGTGCTAATGAAAAACTGTTTTTT
cdr3_aa: CASSPHGGGANEKLFF